The 8 T cell receptor beta chains below all came from one sample that was sequenced in a study of identical twins. TCRdb called the 5' RACE reads again in MiXCR, with one record for every CDR3 protein. The table lists approximately 230,000 distinct CDR3 sequences, 5.5% to 7.5% of them singletons. The same specimen was also included in a second study, on T cells expressing NK-cell markers.

The sample comprised CD8+ T cells sorted from blood. Receptors were obtained from a woman under 30 in good health.

This chain uses TRBV30 with TRBJ2-7, with 7 bases identical to TRBD1. Germline assignment: CDR1 GTSNPN and CDR2 SVGIG (reference sequence). With 5 bases clipped from V and 2 bases from J, the junction kept 0 bases outside the gene matches. The CDR3 has 11 amino acids. CDR3 in DNA: TGTGCCTGGGGACAGGCCTACGAGCAGTACTTC. Its protein product is CAWGQAYEQYF.

This clonotype has a handful of counts. The V call is TRBV13, the J call TRBJ2-7; 12 nucleotides match TRBD1. Trimming took 7 bases from V and 5 from J; bases not matched to a gene: 9. CDR1 and CDR2 from the germline V gene are PRHDT and FYEKMQ (reference sequence). This CDR3 spans 15 amino acids. In nucleotides, the CDR3 is TGTGCCAGCACAAGCTTGGGACAGGGGGCGGACGAGCAGTACTTC. It codes for CASTSLGQGADEQYF.

V gene TRBV4-2 combines with J gene TRBJ2-5, with D perhaps matching TRBD2 (7 bases). CDR3 length equals 15 residues. The germline V gene has CDR1 LGHNA and CDR2 YNFKEQ. V lost 0 bases, J lost 1 base, and 9 bases lay in between. CDR3 residues: CASSQERGGQETQYF. Here the CDR3 DNA reads TGTGCCAGCAGCCAAGAGAGGGGGGGCCAAGAGACCCAGTACTTC.

The gene calls are TRBV20-1 and TRBJ2-7; D is possibly TRBD2 (5 bases). The CDR3 is 11 residues long. Trimming took off 3 bases at V and 5 bases at J, with 8 bases between the two ends. CDR1 DFQATT and CDR2 SNEGSKA come from the germline V gene (reference sequence). CDR3 bases: TGCAGTGCTAGGGACTCAAACGAGCAGTACTTC. Amino acid sequence: CSARDSNEQYF.

This clonotype has ten or more counts. This rearrangement joins TRBV12-3 or TRBV12-4 to TRBJ1-2; D is undetermined. The CDR3 totals 13 residues. The V and J ends lost 3 bases and 8 bases respectively, with 13 bases between them. The CDR3 nucleotides are TGTGCCAGCAGTTTCGGGAAAATTGCGGGCTACACCTTC. Amino acid sequence: CASSFGKIAGYTF.

This clonotype was counted ten times or more. The chain carries TRBV12-5 and TRBJ2-5, with 7 bases aligning to TRBD1. J gave up 9 bases and V 7 bases, and 8 bases lay outside the gene matches. This CDR3 is built from 12 residues. Germline CDR1 reads LGHNT; CDR2 reads FRNRAP. DNA for the CDR3: TGTGCTAGTGTCGGGGACAGAAGGGCCCAGTACTTC. This translates into CASVGDRRAQYF.

The CDR3 here is CASRGLAGVETQYF. The CDR3 DNA is TGTGCCAGCAGGGGACTAGCGGGAGTGGAGACCCAGTACTTC. The V gene is TRBV6-1, the J gene TRBJ2-5, with TRBD2 matching over 14 bases. Per germline, CDR1 MNHNS and CDR2 SASEGT. Unmatched junction bases numbered 2, after V lost 6 bases and J lost 5 bases. This CDR3 is 14 amino acids long.

J is TRBJ2-7 and V is TRBV6-2 or TRBV6-3; D call uncertain. Per germline, CDR1 MNHEY and CDR2 SVGEGT. The germline V and J ends were trimmed by 0 bases and 4 bases, with 7 bases remaining between them. This CDR3 is 13 amino acids long. This CDR3 is CASSYSTIYEQYF. The CDR3 DNA is TGTGCCAGCAGTTACTCCACCATATACGAGCAGTACTTC.